Sequencing of this T cell receptor beta chain was carried out in a study of cytomegalovirus exposure and HLA in healthy donors. Germline V gene lookup returns CDR1 MNHEY and CDR2 SMNVEV (reference sequence). J gave up 3 bases and V 4 bases, and 13 bases lay outside the gene matches. The CDR3 totals 17 residues. A single count supports this clone. Only in-frame clones appear in the TCRdb table, and some are missing; sequencing was by immunoSEQ multiplex PCR. Of around 300,000 clones listed, 87% are singletons. The V gene is TRBV27, the J gene TRBJ2-7; 9 bases line up with TRBD1. The sequencing sample was made of PBMCs. The receptor's source is a woman in her twenties or thirties in good health and CMV-seropositive. CDR3 amino acids: CASSYLRPGQGDYEQYF. CDR3 sequence (DNA): TGTGCCAGCAGTTATCTACGTCCGGGACAGGGCGACTACGAGCAGTACTTC.